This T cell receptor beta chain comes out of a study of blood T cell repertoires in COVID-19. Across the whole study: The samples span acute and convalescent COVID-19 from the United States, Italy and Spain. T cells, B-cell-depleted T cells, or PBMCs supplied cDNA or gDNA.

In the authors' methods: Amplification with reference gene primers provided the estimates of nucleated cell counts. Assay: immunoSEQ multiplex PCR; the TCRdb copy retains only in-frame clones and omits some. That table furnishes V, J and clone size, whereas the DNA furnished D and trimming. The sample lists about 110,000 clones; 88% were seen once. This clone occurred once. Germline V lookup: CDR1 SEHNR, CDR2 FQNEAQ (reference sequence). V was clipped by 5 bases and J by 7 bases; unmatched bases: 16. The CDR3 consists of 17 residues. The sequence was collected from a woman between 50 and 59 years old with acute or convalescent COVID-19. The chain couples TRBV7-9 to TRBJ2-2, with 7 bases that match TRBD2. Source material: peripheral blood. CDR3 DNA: TGTGCCAGCAGCCCAATTACCCTAGCGGAGGCAGGCGGGGAGCTGTTTTTT. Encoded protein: CASSPITLAEAGGELFF.